This T cell receptor (beta chain) was recovered during a study of blood T cell repertoires in COVID-19. As processed by the authors: How many nucleated cells were present was estimated from reference gene primer amplification. Profiling relied on immunoSEQ multiplex PCR, and the TCRdb table lists in-frame clones only, not all of them. D and trimming were read from the DNA, whereas the V and J calls and clone size are those reported in that table. The repertoire consists of a few hundred thousand clones, with roughly 89% occurring once and the leading ten covering approximately 1.5%. Enrolled through a virtual design, the participants were between roughly 18 and 95 years of age and came from 24 US areas. Germline CDR1 and CDR2: MGHRA and YSYEKL. This CDR3 region has 18 residues. V lost 2 bases to trimming and J lost 0 bases, with 14 bases between them.

The TCR originated in a young woman with acute COVID-19. V is TRBV4-1 and J is TRBJ1-6; a weak D match, TRBD1 (6 bases). The sample consisted of PBMCs or T cells enriched from blood (not recorded which). CDR3: CASSQRDRTSSYNSPLHF. Written as DNA, the CDR3 is TGCGCCAGCAGCCAACGTGACAGGACGAGCTCCTATAATTCACCCCTCCACTTT.